This is a list of T cell receptor beta chains from one sample in a study of CD8+CD57+ T cells in acquired aplastic anemia. In TCRdb, the reads were re-called with MiXCR into one record per CDR3 protein. The table shows 42,000 or so distinct CDR3 sequences, with 68% occurring only once. Sequenced: sorted CD4+, CD8+, or CD8+CD57+ T cells (not recorded which) from PBMCs. The source is a human donor in good health, serving as a control. The CDR3 runs from the conserved cysteine through the conserved F or W. The order of the fields is J gene, clone size, CDR3 length, V gene, D gene, CDR3 protein, CDR3 DNA. The D gene is left open where the match is weak. Expanded clones get a size class; other rows say once, few or many, or leave the size out.

TRBJ1-6,.,15,TRBV19,.,CASGQTGTLNSPLHF,TGTGCCAGTGGGCAAACCGGGACCTTAAATTCACCCCTCCACTTT
TRBJ2-7,.,14,TRBV20-1,.,CSARGQAHDYEQYF,TGCAGTGCTAGAGGACAGGCGCACGACTACGAGCAGTACTTC
TRBJ2-7,few,13,TRBV2,TRBD1,CASRPDRGNEQYF,TGTGCCAGCAGACCGGACAGGGGGAACGAGCAGTACTTC
TRBJ2-2,.,12,TRBV6-1,TRBD2,CASQGGSGELFF,TGTGCCAGCCAGGGAGGGTCCGGGGAGCTGTTTTTT
TRBJ2-7,.,12,TRBV5-5,TRBD2,CASGREGYEQYF,TGTGCCAGCGGGAGGGAAGGGTACGAGCAGTACTTC
TRBJ2-1,.,14,TRBV10-3,TRBD2,CAISVGSGGAEQFF,TGTGCCATCAGTGTGGGTAGCGGGGGGGCTGAGCAGTTCTTC
TRBJ1-5,.,17,TRBV15,.,CATSSLGPPGGNQPQHF,TGTGCCACCAGCTCCTTAGGGCCCCCGGGGGGCAATCAGCCCCAGCATTTT
TRBJ2-1,few,14,TRBV19,TRBD2,CASSLRGEVGEQFF,TGTGCCAGTAGTTTGCGGGGGGAAGTCGGGGAGCAGTTCTTC
TRBJ1-1,.,12,TRBV29-1,.,CSVVGGNTEAFF,TGCAGCGTTGTAGGGGGGAACACTGAAGCTTTCTTT
TRBJ1-1,.,9,TRBV29-1,.,CSVDTGAFF,TGCAGCGTTGACACCGGGGCTTTCTTT
TRBJ2-1,once,12,TRBV7-9,.,CASSADRTEQFF,TGTGCCAGCAGCGCCGACAGGACAGAGCAGTTCTTC
TRBJ2-2,.,14,TRBV20-1,TRBD2,CSATLSGGTGELFF,TGCAGTGCAACGCTAAGCGGGGGTACCGGGGAGCTGTTTTTT
TRBJ1-3,medium-sized,14,TRBV7-8,.,CASSQTYRGNTIYF,TGTGCCAGCAGCCAGACCTATCGTGGAAACACCATATATTTT
TRBJ1-4,.,13,TRBV5-1,.,CASSFEGDEKLFF,TGCGCCAGCAGCTTTGAGGGGGATGAAAAACTGTTTTTT
TRBJ1-1,.,14,TRBV25-1,.,CASSGHAGSTEAFF,TGTGCCAGCAGTGGACATGCGGGGAGCACTGAAGCTTTCTTT
TRBJ2-7,.,14,TRBV10-1,.,CASSDGISSYEQYF,TGCGCCAGCAGTGACGGTATTTCCTCCTACGAGCAGTACTTC
TRBJ2-1,.,16,TRBV5-1,.,CASRRDGSPAYNEQFF,TGCGCCAGCAGACGGGACGGATCTCCTGCCTACAATGAGCAGTTCTTC
TRBJ2-7,.,15,TRBV10-3,.,CAISEAGDRSYEQYF,TGTGCCATCAGTGAAGCAGGGGACCGCTCCTACGAGCAGTACTTC
TRBJ2-6,few,12,TRBV7-2,.,CASSLDVGVLTF,TGTGCCAGCAGCTTAGACGTAGGCGTCCTGACTTTC
TRBJ1-1,many,12,TRBV5-4,.,CASSLADTEAFF,TGTGCCAGCAGCTTGGCGGACACTGAAGCTTTCTTT
TRBJ2-7,.,15,TRBV12-3/TRBV12-4,.,CASSLVGQGGHEQYF,TGTGCCAGCAGCTTGGTTGGGCAGGGAGGCCACGAGCAGTACTTC
TRBJ1-2,many,14,TRBV28,.,CASTYPERVRGYTF,TGTGCCAGCACCTACCCCGAGAGGGTACGCGGCTACACCTTC
TRBJ1-2,.,12,TRBV4-1,.,CASSPGEGGHTF,TGCGCCAGCAGCCCAGGGGAGGGTGGCCACACCTTC
TRBJ1-1,.,14,TRBV7-9,TRBD1,CASSPTGRGTEAFF,TGTGCCAGCAGCCCGACAGGGAGGGGAACTGAAGCTTTCTTT
TRBJ1-2,few,11,TRBV7-9,.,CADSSMDGYIF,TGTGCCGACAGCTCGATGGACGGCTACATCTTC
TRBJ1-2,medium-sized,12,TRBV19,.,CASSMILYGYTF,TGTGCCAGTAGTATGATACTCTATGGCTACACCTTC
TRBJ1-1,medium-sized,12,TRBV20-1,.,CSARALNTEAFF,TGCAGTGCTAGAGCACTGAACACTGAAGCTTTCTTT
TRBJ2-1,.,13,TRBV11-2,.,CASSLARTYQQFF,TGTGCCAGCAGCTTAGCCAGGACGTACCAGCAGTTCTTC
TRBJ1-2,.,14,TRBV27,TRBD1,CASSLTGDSYGYTF,TGTGCCAGCAGTTTAACAGGGGATAGCTATGGCTACACCTTC
TRBJ2-3,.,15,TRBV29-1,.,CSAAIDLWGTDTQYF,TGCAGCGCGGCGATAGATTTGTGGGGCACAGATACGCAGTATTTT
TRBJ2-4,.,15,TRBV15,.,CATSREVPGLDIQYF,TGTGCCACCAGCAGAGAGGTGCCAGGGTTGGACATTCAGTACTTC